Sequencing of this TCR beta chain was carried out in a study of blood T cell repertoires in COVID-19. Study-level background: Collection of acute and convalescent COVID-19 samples took place in the United States, Italy and Spain. PBMCs, B-cell-depleted T cells, or T cells provided the cDNA or gDNA that made up the material.

This clone was recorded only once. The CDR3 is 14 amino acids. Germline V CDR1 and CDR2: LNHDA, SQIVND (reference sequence). V shed 6 bases, J shed 1 base, and the junction held 3 bases outside the gene matches. Authors' processing steps: Amplified reference gene primers provided the basis for estimating nucleated cell counts. TCRdb keeps only in-frame clones here, not all; method: immunoSEQ multiplex PCR. The V and J calls and clone size come from that table; D and trimming were worked out from the DNA. The table records roughly 210,000 clones, 88% of them present only once. The V gene is TRBV19, the J gene TRBJ2-3; TRBD2 agrees at 8 bases. This sequence was found in a man between 65 and 80 years old with acute or convalescent COVID-19. The material sequenced was peripheral blood. The CDR3 region has the DNA TGTGCCAGTAGCGTAGCGGGACGCACAGATACGCAGTATTTT. Its protein is CASSVAGRTDTQYF. Supplemented by reference TRBV19 and TRBJ2-3, the full variable domain reads DGGITQSPKYLFRKEGQNVTLSCEQNLNHDAMYWYRQDPGQGLRLIYYSQIVNDFQKGDIAEGYSVSREKKESFPLTVTSAQKNPTAFYLCASSVAGRTDTQYFGPGTRLTVL.